The clone carrying this T cell receptor beta chain appeared a few times. Antigen unknown. This specimen belongs to a study of post-analysis software for immune sequencing data. Study background: Both relapsing-remitting and secondary progressive multiple sclerosis featured among the disease courses, as did progressive-relapsing multiple sclerosis. General observations from the study: The study found TRBV5-6, TRBV5-1 and TRBV20-1 among five or six TRBV segments more frequent in patients than controls. Multiple sclerosis was associated with a significant reduction in normalized Chao1 diversity relative to controls.

The length of the CDR3 is 14 residues. V was shortened by 5 bases and J by 1 base, with 11 bases between the two germline ends. Germline CDR1 is KGHSH and CDR2 is LQKENI. Unique molecular identifiers had been added to the TCR beta cDNA libraries. From around 1 to 10 million T cells, hundreds of thousands of cDNA molecules were obtained. TCRdb re-called the PCR reads through MiXCR, storing one row per CDR3 protein. Found here are about 200,000 distinct CDR3 sequences, 29% of them singletons; the top ten hold about 3.4%. Sequencing input: blood. The genes are TRBV18 and TRBJ1-1; possible D gene TRBD1, 5 bases. The clonotype originates from a girl aged 2-17 years with multiple sclerosis. CDR3 sequence reads: CASSTQGGNTEAFF. The CDR3 DNA sequence: TGTGCCAGCTCAACCCAGGGAGGGAACACTGAAGCTTTCTTT. Full variable domain (rest looked up from reference TRBV18 and TRBJ1-1): NAGVMQNPRHLVRRRGQEARLRCSPMKGHSHVYWYRQLPEEGLKFMVYLQKENIIDESGMPKERFSAEFPKEGPSILRIQQVVRGDSAAYFCASSTQGGNTEAFFGQGTRLTVV.